These 8 T cell receptor beta chains came from one sample sequenced in a study of T cell repertoires and HLA-DP antigens. Using immunoSEQ multiplex PCR, the repertoire was profiled, and TCRdb retains in-frame clones only, with some absent. Of around 100,000 clones in the sample, more than 85% were seen once. Their antigens remain unidentified. Sequencing input: CD4+ T cells from PBMCs. The receptor set was obtained from a young woman in good health and CMV-seronegative.

The chain couples TRBV6-6 to TRBJ2-7; 7 bases line up with TRBD2. Germline CDR1 reads MNHNY; CDR2 reads SVGAGI (reference sequence). V lost 6 bases and J lost 0; bases outside the gene matches: 11. CDR3 length: 16 amino acids. CDR3: CASRSQWGGDSYEQYF. CDR3 coding DNA: TGTGCCAGCAGGTCACAGTGGGGGGGAGACTCCTACGAGCAGTACTTC.

The chain links TRBV27 to TRBJ2-7; the match to TRBD2 covers 13 bases. The CDR3 has 16 amino acids. With 7 bases clipped from V and 3 bases from J, the junction kept 9 bases outside the gene matches. Germline values: CDR1 MNHEY, CDR2 SMNVEV (reference sequence). CDR3 nucleotides: TGTGCCAGCAAGGGGTGGGGACTAGCGGGATTCTACGAGCAGTACTTC. This gives the protein CASKGWGLAGFYEQYF.

The chain employs TRBV6-6 and TRBJ1-4; 7 bases are shared with TRBD1. With 6 bases clipped from V and 0 bases from J, the junction kept 7 bases outside the gene matches. This CDR3 has 16 residues. CDR1 is MNHNY and CDR2 is SVGAGI in the germline V gene (reference sequence). CDR3 nucleotides: TGTGCCAGCAGACGGGCAGGGGGTTCAACTAATGAAAAACTGTTTTTT. Residues: CASRRAGGSTNEKLFF.

The genes are TRBV6-5 and TRBJ1-1, with D possibly matching TRBD1 (6 bases). This CDR3 is 12 amino acids long. Germline V gives CDR1 MNHEY, CDR2 SVGAGI. Trimming pared 6 bases from V and 6 bases from J, leaving 11 bases between. The CDR3 reads CASRQQGPEAFF. In nucleotides, the CDR3 is TGTGCCAGCAGGCAACAGGGACCTGAAGCTTTCTTT.

The chain links TRBV19 to TRBJ2-1; TRBD2 matches at 8 bases. The CDR3 covers 15 residues. J was trimmed by 5 bases and V by 4 bases; bases with no gene match: 7. CDR1 is LNHDA, CDR2 SQIVND, per germline (reference sequence). DNA for the CDR3: TGTGCCAGTAGTACGGGGGGGACTAGACACAATGAGCAGTTCTTC. Protein product: CASSTGGTRHNEQFF.

The chain is built from TRBV15 and TRBJ1-1; D unresolved. Germline CDR1 is LNHNV and CDR2 is YYDKDF (reference sequence). CDR3 length equals 13 residues. Trimming left V 0 bases short and J 7 bases short, with 9 bases between. Here the CDR3 reads CATSRDGRDEAFF. The CDR3 nucleotides read TGTGCCACCAGCAGAGATGGAAGGGATGAAGCTTTCTTT.

The gene calls are TRBV28 and TRBJ1-4, with 7 bases aligning to TRBD1. J lost 8 bases, V lost 6 bases, and 6 bases had no gene match. CDR1 is MDHEN, CDR2 SYDVKM, per germline. CDR3 size: 13 residues. The CDR3 region has the DNA TGTGCCAGCAGGCGACAGGGACCCGAAAAACTGTTTTTT. This encodes CASRRQGPEKLFF. Looking up the rest from reference TRBV28 and TRBJ1-4 gives the full variable domain: DVKVTQSSRYLVKRTGEKVFLECVQDMDHENMFWYRQDPGLGLRLIYFSYDVKMKEKGDIPEGYSVSREKKERFSLILESASTNQTSMYLCASRRQGPEKLFFGSGTQLSVL.

The CDR3 sequence: CASSLGADGGARETQYF. DNA for the CDR3: TGTGCCAGCAGCTTGGGGGCGGACGGGGGGGCCCGAGAGACCCAGTACTTC. The chain couples TRBV5-8 to TRBJ2-5, with 8 positions matching TRBD2. Germline V gives CDR1 SGHTS, CDR2 YDEGEE. The CDR3 totals 17 residues. The J segment lost 4 bases and the V segment lost 0 bases, leaving 11 bases of the junction unmatched.